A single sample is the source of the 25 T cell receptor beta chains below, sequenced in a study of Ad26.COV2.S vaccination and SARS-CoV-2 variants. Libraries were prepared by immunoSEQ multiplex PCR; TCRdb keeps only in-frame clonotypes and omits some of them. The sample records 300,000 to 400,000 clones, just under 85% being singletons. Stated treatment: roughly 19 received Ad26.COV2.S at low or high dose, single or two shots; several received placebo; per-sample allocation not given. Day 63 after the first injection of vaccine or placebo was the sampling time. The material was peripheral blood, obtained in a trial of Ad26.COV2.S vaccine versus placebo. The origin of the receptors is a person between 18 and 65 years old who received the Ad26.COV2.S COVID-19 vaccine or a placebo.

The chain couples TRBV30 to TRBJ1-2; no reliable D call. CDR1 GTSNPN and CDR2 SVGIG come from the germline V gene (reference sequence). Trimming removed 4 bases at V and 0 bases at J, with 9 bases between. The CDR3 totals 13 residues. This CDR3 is CAWKASSNYGYTF. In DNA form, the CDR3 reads TGTGCCTGGAAGGCCAGCTCTAACTATGGCTACACCTTC.

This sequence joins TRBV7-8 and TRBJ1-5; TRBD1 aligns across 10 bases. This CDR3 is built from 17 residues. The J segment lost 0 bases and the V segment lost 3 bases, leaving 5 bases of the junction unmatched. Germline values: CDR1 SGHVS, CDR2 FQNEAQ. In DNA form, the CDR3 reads TGTGCCAGCAGCTTCGGGACAGGGGAACCTAGCAATCAGCCCCAGCATTTT. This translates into CASSFGTGEPSNQPQHF.

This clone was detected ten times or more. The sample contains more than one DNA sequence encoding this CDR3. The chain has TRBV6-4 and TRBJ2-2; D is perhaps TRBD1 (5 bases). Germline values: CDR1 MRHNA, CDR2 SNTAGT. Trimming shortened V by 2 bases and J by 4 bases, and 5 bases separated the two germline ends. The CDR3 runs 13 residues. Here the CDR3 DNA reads TGTGCCAGCAGTGACAGGGGCACCGGGGAGCTGTTTTTT. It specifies CASSDRGTGELFF.

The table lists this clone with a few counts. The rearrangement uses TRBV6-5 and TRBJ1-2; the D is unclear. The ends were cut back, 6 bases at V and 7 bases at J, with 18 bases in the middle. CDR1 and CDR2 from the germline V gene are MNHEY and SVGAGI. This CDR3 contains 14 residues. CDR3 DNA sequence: TGTGCCAGCAGAATACCGATCGGGTCAGGTGGCTACACCTTC. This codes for CASRIPIGSGGYTF.

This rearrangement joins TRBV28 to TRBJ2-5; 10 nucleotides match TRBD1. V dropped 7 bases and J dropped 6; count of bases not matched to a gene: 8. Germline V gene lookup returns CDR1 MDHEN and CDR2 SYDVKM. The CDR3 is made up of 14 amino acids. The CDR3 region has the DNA TGTGCCAGCAATAGACAGGGGGCAGGAAAGACCCAGTACTTC. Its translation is CASNRQGAGKTQYF.

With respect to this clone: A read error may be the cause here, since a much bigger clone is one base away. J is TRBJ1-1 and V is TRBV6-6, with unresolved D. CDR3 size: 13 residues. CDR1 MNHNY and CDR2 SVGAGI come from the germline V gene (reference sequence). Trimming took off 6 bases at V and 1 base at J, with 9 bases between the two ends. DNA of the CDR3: TGTGCCAGCAGACAGACAACGAACACTGAAGCTTTCTTT. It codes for CASRQTTNTEAFF.

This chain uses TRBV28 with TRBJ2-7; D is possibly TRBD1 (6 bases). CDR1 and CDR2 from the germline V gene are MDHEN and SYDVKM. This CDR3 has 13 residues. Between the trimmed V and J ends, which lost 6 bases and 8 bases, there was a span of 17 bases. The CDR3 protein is CASSLHQTGQQYF. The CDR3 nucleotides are TGTGCCAGCAGCCTACACCAAACAGGGCAGCAGTACTTC.

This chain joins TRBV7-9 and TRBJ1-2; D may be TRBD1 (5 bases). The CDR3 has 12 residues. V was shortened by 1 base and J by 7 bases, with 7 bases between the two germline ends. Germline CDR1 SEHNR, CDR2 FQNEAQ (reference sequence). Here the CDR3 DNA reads TGTGCCAGCAGCTTAGGAGGGACTGGCTACACCTTC. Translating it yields CASSLGGTGYTF.

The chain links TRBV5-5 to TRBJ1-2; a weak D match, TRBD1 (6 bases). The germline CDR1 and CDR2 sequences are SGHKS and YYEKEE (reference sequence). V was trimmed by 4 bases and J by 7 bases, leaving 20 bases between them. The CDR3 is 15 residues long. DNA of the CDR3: TGTGCCAGCAGCCAACCCGGCAGGGGAGTAGTTGGCTACACCTTC. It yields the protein CASSQPGRGVVGYTF.

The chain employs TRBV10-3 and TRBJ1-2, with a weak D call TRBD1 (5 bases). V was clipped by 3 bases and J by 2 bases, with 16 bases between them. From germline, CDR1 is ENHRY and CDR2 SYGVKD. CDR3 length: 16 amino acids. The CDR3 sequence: CAISDTTRGRNYGYTF. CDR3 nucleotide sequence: TGTGCCATCAGTGATACCACAAGGGGCCGAAACTATGGCTACACCTTC.

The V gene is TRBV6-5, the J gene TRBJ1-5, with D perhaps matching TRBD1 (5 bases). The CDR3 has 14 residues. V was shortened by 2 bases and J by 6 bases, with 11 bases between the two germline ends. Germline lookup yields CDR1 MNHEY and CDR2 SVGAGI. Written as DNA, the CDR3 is TGTGCCAGCAGTTACGGGTCAGGGAGTCAGCCCCAGCATTTT. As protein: CASSYGSGSQPQHF.

The CDR3 DNA reads TGTGCCGTAAAGGGGGAGCTGAGCTATGGCTACACCTTC. The encoded protein is CAVKGELSYGYTF. The rearrangement links TRBV12-3 or TRBV12-4 to TRBJ1-2, with D possibly TRBD1 on 6 matching bases. There are 13 residues in the CDR3. The V end lost 11 bases, the J end lost 4 bases, and 17 bases lay between the germline ends.

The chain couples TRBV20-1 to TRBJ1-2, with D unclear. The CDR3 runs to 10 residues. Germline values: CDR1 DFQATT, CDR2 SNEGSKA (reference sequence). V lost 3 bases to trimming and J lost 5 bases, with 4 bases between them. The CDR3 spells CSASSYGYTF. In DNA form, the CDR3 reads TGCAGTGCTAGTTCATATGGCTACACCTTC.

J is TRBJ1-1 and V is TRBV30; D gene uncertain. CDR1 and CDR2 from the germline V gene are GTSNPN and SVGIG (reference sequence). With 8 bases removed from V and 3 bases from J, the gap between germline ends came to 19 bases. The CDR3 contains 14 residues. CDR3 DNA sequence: TGTGCCAGATCCCGAGGGAGGCGGCACACTGAAGCTTTCTTT. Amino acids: CARSRGRRHTEAFF.

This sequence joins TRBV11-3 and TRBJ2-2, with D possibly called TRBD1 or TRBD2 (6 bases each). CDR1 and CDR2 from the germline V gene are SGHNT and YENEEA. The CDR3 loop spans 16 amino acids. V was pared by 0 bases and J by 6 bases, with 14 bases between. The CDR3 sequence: CASSLDRGPRSGELFF. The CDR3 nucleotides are TGTGCCAGCAGCTTAGATCGGGGGCCGCGATCCGGGGAGCTGTTTTTT.

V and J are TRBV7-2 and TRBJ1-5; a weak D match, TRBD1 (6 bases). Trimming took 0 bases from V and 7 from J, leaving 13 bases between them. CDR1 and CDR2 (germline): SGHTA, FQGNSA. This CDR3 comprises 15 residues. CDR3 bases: TGTGCCAGCAGCTTAGCCGACAGGCTCGGCCAGCCCCAGCATTTT. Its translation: CASSLADRLGQPQHF. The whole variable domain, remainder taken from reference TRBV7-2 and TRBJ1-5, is GAGVSQSPSNKVTEKGKDVELRCDPISGHTALYWYRQSLGQGLEFLIYFQGNSAPDKSGLPSDRFSAERTGGSVSTLTIQRTQQEDSAVYLCASSLADRLGQPQHFGDGTRLSIL.

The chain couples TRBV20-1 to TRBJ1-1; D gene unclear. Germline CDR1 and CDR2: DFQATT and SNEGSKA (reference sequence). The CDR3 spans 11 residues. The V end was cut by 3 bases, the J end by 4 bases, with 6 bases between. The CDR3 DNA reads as TGCAGTGCTAGGTCGGGCACTGAAGCTTTCTTT. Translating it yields CSARSGTEAFF.

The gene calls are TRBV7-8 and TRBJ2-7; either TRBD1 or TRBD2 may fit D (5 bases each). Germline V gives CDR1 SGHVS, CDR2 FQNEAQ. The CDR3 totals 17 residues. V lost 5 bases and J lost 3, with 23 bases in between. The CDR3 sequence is CASSPRVSPGRGYEQYF. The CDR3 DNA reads TGTGCCAGCAGCCCACGTGTATCTCCAGGGAGAGGCTACGAGCAGTACTTC.

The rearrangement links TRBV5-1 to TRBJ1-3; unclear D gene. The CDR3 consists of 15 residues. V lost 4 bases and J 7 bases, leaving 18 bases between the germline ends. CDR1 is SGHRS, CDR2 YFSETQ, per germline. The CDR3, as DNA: TGCGCCAGCAGCCCATCCCCGGGATCCCGCAACACCATATATTTT. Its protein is CASSPSPGSRNTIYF.

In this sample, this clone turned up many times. CDR3 residues: CASRRTGVNYGYTF. As DNA, the CDR3 is TGTGCCAGCAGGCGGACAGGGGTTAACTATGGCTACACCTTC. The chain has TRBV14 and TRBJ1-2, with 9 positions matching TRBD1. CDR1 SGHDN and CDR2 FVKESK come from the germline V gene. There are 14 residues in the CDR3. With 6 bases clipped from V and 1 base from J, the junction kept 3 bases outside the gene matches. Variable domain in full (rest from reference TRBV14 and TRBJ1-2): EAGVTQFPSHSVIEKGQTVTLRCDPISGHDNLYWYRRVMGKEIKFLLHFVKESKQDESGMPNNRFLAERTGGTYSTLKVQPAELEDSGVYFCASRRTGVNYGYTFGSGTRLTVV.

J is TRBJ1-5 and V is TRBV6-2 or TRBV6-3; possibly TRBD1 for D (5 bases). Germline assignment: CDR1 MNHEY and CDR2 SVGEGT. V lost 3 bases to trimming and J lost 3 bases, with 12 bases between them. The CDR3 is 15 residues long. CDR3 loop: CASSYGQGANQPQHF. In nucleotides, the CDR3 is TGTGCCAGCAGTTATGGGCAGGGCGCCAATCAGCCCCAGCATTTT.

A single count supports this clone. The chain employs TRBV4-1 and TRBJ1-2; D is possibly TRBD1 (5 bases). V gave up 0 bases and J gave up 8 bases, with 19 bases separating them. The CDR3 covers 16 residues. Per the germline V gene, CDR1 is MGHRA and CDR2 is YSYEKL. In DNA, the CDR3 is TGCGCCAGCAGCCAAGATTCCCAGGGTATTTCGTCCGGCTACACCTTC. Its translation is CASSQDSQGISSGYTF.

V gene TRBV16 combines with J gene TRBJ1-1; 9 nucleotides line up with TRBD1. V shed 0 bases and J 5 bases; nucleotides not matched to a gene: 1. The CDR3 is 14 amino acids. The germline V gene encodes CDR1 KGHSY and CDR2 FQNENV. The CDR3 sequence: CASSQSGTGTEAFF. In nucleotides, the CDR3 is TGTGCCAGCAGCCAATCGGGGACAGGGACTGAAGCTTTCTTT.

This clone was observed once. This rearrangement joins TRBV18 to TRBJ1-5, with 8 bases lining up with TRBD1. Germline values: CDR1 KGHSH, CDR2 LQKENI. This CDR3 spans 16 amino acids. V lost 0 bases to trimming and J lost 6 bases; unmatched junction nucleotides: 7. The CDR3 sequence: CASSPPGQGWGQPQHF. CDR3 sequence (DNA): TGTGCCAGCTCACCACCCGGACAGGGATGGGGTCAGCCCCAGCATTTT.

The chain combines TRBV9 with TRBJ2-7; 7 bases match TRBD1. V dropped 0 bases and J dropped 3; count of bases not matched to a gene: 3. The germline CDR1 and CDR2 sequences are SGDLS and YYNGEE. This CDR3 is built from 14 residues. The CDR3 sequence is CASSVGDRSYEQYF. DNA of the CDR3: TGTGCCAGCAGCGTAGGGGACAGAAGCTACGAGCAGTACTTC. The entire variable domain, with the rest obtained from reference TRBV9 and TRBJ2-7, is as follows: DSGVTQTPKHLITATGQRVTLRCSPRSGDLSVYWYQQSLDQGLQFLIQYYNGEERAKGNILERFSAQQFPDLHSELNLSSLELGDSALYFCASSVGDRSYEQYFGPGTRLTVT.